The sequence of this T cell receptor beta chain was determined in a study of T cells in Graves' hyperthyroidism and ophthalmopathy. General study findings and limits: Through a model of 13 V-J features, ophthalmopathy was separated from stable hyperthyroidism.

Using RNA transcripts as the source, TCR beta CDR3 regions were amplified. TCR CDR3 underwent first-round RT-PCR with the HTBI primer set. TCRdb called the multiplex PCR reads again in MiXCR, with one record for every CDR3 protein. The sample has hundreds of thousands of distinct CDR3 sequences; less than 15% are singletons. CDR3 length equals 12 residues. V dropped 0 bases and J dropped 5 bases, with 8 bases sitting between them. In germline, CDR1 is GTSNPN, CDR2 SVGIG (reference sequence). This clonotype was seen a few times. The antigen remains undetermined. Uncontrolled infection, other autoimmune disease, pregnancy or lactation excluded patients.

The sequencing sample was made of blood. V usage is TRBV30 and J usage is TRBJ2-7; possibly TRBD1 or TRBD2 for D (6 bases each). The TCR sequence derives from a woman younger than 30 with Graves' hyperthyroidism. CDR3 residues: CAWSVGGNEQYF. CDR3 in DNA: TGTGCCTGGAGTGTAGGGGGGAACGAGCAGTACTTC.